This T cell receptor beta chain comes out of a study of identical twins. MiXCR was run by TCRdb on the 5' RACE reads, yielding one entry per CDR3 protein. The sample lists some 300,000 distinct CDR3 sequences; around 12% were seen once. CDR3 length: 15 amino acids. Trimming shortened V by 2 bases and J by 3 bases, and 16 bases separated the two germline ends. Germline CDR1 DFQATT, CDR2 SNEGSKA (reference sequence). A further study also used this sample, focusing on yellow fever vaccine responses in identical twins.

The clonotype was recovered from a woman aged 18-29 years in good health. Sequences were obtained from CD8+ T cells sorted from blood. The chain employs TRBV20-1 and TRBJ1-1; no clear D. Written as DNA, the CDR3 is TGCAGTGCTAGAAGTATTGGGCAGGCCTACACTGAAGCTTTCTTT. It encodes CSARSIGQAYTEAFF.